What follows are 28 T cell receptor beta chains derived from one specimen sequenced in a study of a mutant IDH1 vaccine in newly diagnosed glioma. Some clones are missing from TCRdb's copy, which holds only in-frame ones; the method was immunoSEQ multiplex PCR. The sample holds some 59,000 clones; around 91% are singletons and the top ten take less than 2%. Stated time point: week 11, during vaccination. Mutant IDH1 20-mer peptide, at 300 ug, made up each vaccine dose, with topical imiquimod. No cognate antigen is known for these TCRs. Sequenced material: PBMCs, taken from a glioma patient whose treatment included an IDH1 peptide vaccine. These receptors all stem from a man aged 35 to 55 with glioma.

This chain connects TRBV19 to TRBJ2-5; 7 bases fit TRBD1. This CDR3 has 15 amino acids. Germline CDR1 is LNHDA and CDR2 is SQIVND (reference sequence). V was clipped by 4 bases and J by 4 bases; unmatched bases: 9. CDR3 coding DNA: TGTGCCAGTAGTACAGAATACAGGGGCCGAGAGACCCAGTACTTC. Its protein product is CASSTEYRGRETQYF.

The chain has TRBV27 and TRBJ2-2; TRBD1 might be the D (5 bases). Germline-derived CDR1 and CDR2 are MNHEY and SMNVEV (reference sequence). CDR3 length: 15 amino acids. Between the trimmed V and J ends, which lost 2 bases and 2 bases, there was a span of 9 bases. The CDR3 DNA reads TGTGCCAGCAGTTTAGACAGCCCTAACACCGGGGAGCTGTTTTTT. Translation: CASSLDSPNTGELFF.

The V and J genes are TRBV20-1 and TRBJ2-1, with a tentative D call TRBD1 (5 bases). The V gene lost 2 bases and the J gene lost 10 bases, with 9 bases spanning the gap. Germline loops: CDR1 DFQATT, CDR2 SNEGSKA (reference sequence). The CDR3 is made up of 11 amino acids. Written as DNA, the CDR3 is TGCAGTGCTAGATGGGCAGGGGAGCAGTTCTTC. This sequence encodes CSARWAGEQFF.

About this clone: The DNA is left out, because the CDR3 cannot be placed on it with certainty; the CDR3 is given as TCRdb lists it. The chain combines TRBV7-7 with TRBJ2-5. Germline CDR1 and CDR2: SSHAT and FNYEAQ (reference sequence). The CDR3 is made up of 15 amino acids, end residues included. CDR3 region: CASSFGNGGQETQYF.

This clone appeared once. The chain joins TRBV7-9 to TRBJ2-5; D is perhaps TRBD1 (6 bases). The J call may be faulty, since TRBJ2-7 better matches the DNA end. Germline CDR1 SEHNR, CDR2 FQNEAQ (reference sequence). The CDR3 is 13 amino acids. CDR3 nucleotides: TGTGCCAGCAGCTTAGGGACAGCCTACGAGCAGTACTTC. Its protein is CASSLGTAYEQYF.

This clone was counted once. V gene TRBV6-5 combines with J gene TRBJ1-2; D is undetermined. The V gene's germline CDR1 is MNHEY and CDR2 SVGAGI. Trimming shortened V by 5 bases and J by 8 bases, and 15 bases separated the two germline ends. There are 13 residues in the CDR3. CDR3 sequence reads: CASSLQLSGGYTF. In nucleotides, the CDR3 is TGTGCCAGCAGTCTACAGCTCAGTGGAGGCTACACCTTC.

V is TRBV6-5 and J is TRBJ2-7; no clear D gene. Trimming took 0 bases from V and 1 from J, leaving 7 bases between them. Germline V gene sequence: CDR1 MNHEY, CDR2 SVGAGI. The CDR3 extends over 14 amino acids. CDR3 sequence: CASSYSGLSYEQYF. CDR3 sequence (DNA): TGTGCCAGCAGTTACTCTGGGCTTTCCTACGAGCAGTACTTC.

This clone was found once. This chain connects TRBV9 to TRBJ1-2; perhaps TRBD1 as D (6 bases). V lost 4 bases, J lost 3 bases, and 13 bases lay in between. Germline-derived CDR1 and CDR2 are SGDLS and YYNGEE. This CDR3 region has 14 residues. In DNA form, the CDR3 reads TGTGCCAGCAGCAAAACCGGGACACACTATGGCTACACCTTC. Translation gives CASSKTGTHYGYTF.

This clone was detected once. This chain connects TRBV30 to TRBJ2-2; D uncertain. Germline V gene sequence: CDR1 GTSNPN, CDR2 SVGIG (reference sequence). The CDR3 totals 12 residues. Trimming stripped 2 bases from V and 7 bases from J, with 8 bases between. CDR3 in DNA: TGTGCCTGGAGTATATCGTTCGGGGAGCTGTTTTTT. It yields the protein CAWSISFGELFF.

CDR3 bases: TGTGCCAGCAGCTTATTAGGGATATCTACTGAAGCTTTCTTT. Protein product: CASSLLGISTEAFF. The chain has TRBV13 and TRBJ1-1; the D is unclear. The CDR3 has 14 residues. With 2 bases removed from V and 5 bases from J, the gap between germline ends came to 12 bases. From germline, CDR1 is PRHDT and CDR2 FYEKMQ (reference sequence).

This clone has a single count. The chain recombines TRBV5-1 with TRBJ1-1; D unclear. Trimming stripped 0 bases from V and 4 bases from J, with 7 bases between. CDR1 SGHRS and CDR2 YFSETQ come from the germline V gene. CDR3 length: 13 amino acids. Written as DNA, the CDR3 is TGCGCCAGCAGCTTGGGCCCAGGCACTGAAGCTTTCTTT. Amino acid sequence: CASSLGPGTEAFF.

CDR3 DNA sequence: TGTGCAAGTCGCGGAGTAGCGGGCGCCTTCTACGAGCAGTACGTC. Its protein is CASRGVAGAFYEQYV. The V and J genes are TRBV12-2 and TRBJ2-7; the listed D gene, TRBD2, was not tested against the DNA. TRBV12-2 is recorded as a pseudogene. The CDR3 runs to 15 residues.

This clone has more than one count but fewer than ten. The chain couples TRBV2 to TRBJ1-1, with 7 bases lining up with TRBD1. CDR3 size: 15 residues. Germline trimming cut 4 bases from V and 1 base from J; bases unmatched to any gene: 6. Germline V CDR1 and CDR2: SNHLY, FYNNEI. DNA for the CDR3: TGTGCCAGCAGTGGACCAGGGGGTTCGAACACTGAAGCTTTCTTT. This codes for CASSGPGGSNTEAFF.

V usage is TRBV28 and J usage is TRBJ2-5; TRBD1 or TRBD2 may be the D gene (5 bases each). The CDR3 is 15 residues long. Trimming cost V 3 bases and J 5 bases, with 16 bases left between them. Germline V gene data show CDR1 as MDHEN and CDR2 as SYDVKM. CDR3 residues: CASSFKGAWGETQYF. The CDR3 coding sequence is TGTGCCAGCAGTTTCAAAGGGGCCTGGGGGGAGACCCAGTACTTC. Full variable domain (remainder filled in from reference TRBV28 and TRBJ2-5): DVKVTQSSRYLVKRTGEKVFLECVQDMDHENMFWYRQDPGLGLRLIYFSYDVKMKEKGDIPEGYSVSREKKERFSLILESASTNQTSMYLCASSFKGAWGETQYFGPGTRLLVL.

This chain joins TRBV5-1 and TRBJ2-1, with 9 bases aligning to TRBD2. The ends lost 3 bases at V and 6 bases at J; junction bases unmatched: 4. CDR3 length: 14 amino acids. The V gene's germline CDR1 is SGHRS and CDR2 YFSETQ. For the CDR3, the DNA is TGCGCCAGCAGCTCGTTGGGACTAGCCAATGAGCAGTTCTTC. This encodes CASSSLGLANEQFF.

V is TRBV7-9 and J is TRBJ2-2; 9 bases are shared with TRBD2. The junction had 13 bases not matched to a gene; V was cut back by 4 bases and J by 7 bases. The CDR3 totals 17 residues. Germline V CDR1 and CDR2: SEHNR, FQNEAQ (reference sequence). DNA of the CDR3: TGTGCCAGCAGCTCTTCGGATAGCGGGAGTTTAATCGGGGAGCTGTTTTTT. Its protein is CASSSSDSGSLIGELFF.

This clone occurred once. The chain uses TRBV7-2 and TRBJ2-2; a possible D gene is TRBD1 (5 bases). The CDR3 is 16 amino acids. V was shortened by 0 bases and J by 1 base, with 9 bases between the two germline ends. The germline CDR1 and CDR2 sequences are SGHTA and FQGNSA. This chain's CDR3 is CASSLALGQNTGELFF. CDR3 DNA sequence: TGTGCCAGCAGCTTAGCGCTTGGACAGAACACCGGGGAGCTGTTTTTT.

This sequence joins TRBV10-3 and TRBJ2-2; TRBD2 is a possible D gene (5 bases). Germline V gives CDR1 ENHRY, CDR2 SYGVKD. V lost 11 bases, J lost 2 bases, and 21 bases lay in between. CDR3 length: 16 residues. Here the CDR3 reads CASRSQRRGNTGELFF. The CDR3 DNA sequence: TGTGCCTCACGTTCCCAGAGACGGGGAAACACCGGGGAGCTGTTTTTT.

This rearrangement joins TRBV9 to TRBJ2-7; unclear D gene. Germline V gene sequence: CDR1 SGDLS, CDR2 YYNGEE. Trimming removed 0 bases from V and 0 bases from J, with 16 bases in between. CDR3 size: 17 residues. CDR3 sequence (DNA): TGTGCCAGCAGCGTAGAAATGGGTCCCGAGGACTCCTACGAGCAGTACTTC. This codes for CASSVEMGPEDSYEQYF.

In this sample, this clone turned up once. The chain uses TRBV9 and TRBJ1-2; D is possibly TRBD1 (5 bases). The germline V gene has CDR1 SGDLS and CDR2 YYNGEE. CDR3 length: 13 amino acids. V was trimmed by 0 bases and J by 4 bases, leaving 7 bases between them. For the CDR3, the DNA is TGTGCCAGCAGCGTAGAGGGGTTCTATGGCTACACCTTC. Translation: CASSVEGFYGYTF. Variable domain in full (rest from reference TRBV9 and TRBJ1-2): DSGVTQTPKHLITATGQRVTLRCSPRSGDLSVYWYQQSLDQGLQFLIQYYNGEERAKGNILERFSAQQFPDLHSELNLSSLELGDSALYFCASSVEGFYGYTFGSGTRLTVV.

The CDR3 loop is CASSLYYSYNEQFF. The CDR3 DNA is TGTGCCAGCAGCTTGTATTACTCCTACAATGAGCAGTTCTTC. The J gene is TRBJ2-1, the V gene TRBV5-5, with D unclear. This CDR3 region has 14 residues. Trimming left V 1 base short and J 0 bases short, with 5 bases between. Germline CDR1 SGHKS, CDR2 YYEKEE (reference sequence). The full variable domain, completed using reference TRBV5-5 and TRBJ2-1, is DAGVTQSPTHLIKTRGQQVTLRCSPISGHKSVSWYQQVLGQGPQFIFQYYEKEERGRGNFPDRFSARQFPNYSSELNVNALLLGDSALYLCASSLYYSYNEQFFGPGTRLTVL.

The chain uses TRBV28 and TRBJ2-5; possibly TRBD2 for D (5 bases). V dropped 4 bases and J dropped 4 bases, with 16 bases sitting between them. Per the germline V gene, CDR1 is MDHEN and CDR2 is SYDVKM. The CDR3 has 15 residues. The CDR3 coding sequence is TGTGCCAGCAGTTCCCGGGCCCTCGGAGGAGAGACCCAGTACTTC. Translated: CASSSRALGGETQYF. The full variable domain, its missing parts supplied by reference TRBV28 and TRBJ2-5, is DVKVTQSSRYLVKRTGEKVFLECVQDMDHENMFWYRQDPGLGLRLIYFSYDVKMKEKGDIPEGYSVSREKKERFSLILESASTNQTSMYLCASSSRALGGETQYFGPGTRLLVL.

V and J are TRBV5-5 and TRBJ2-3; D may correspond to TRBD1 or TRBD2 (6 bases each). The CDR3 consists of 15 residues. V lost 0 bases and J 9 bases, leaving 17 bases between the germline ends. Germline CDR1 and CDR2: SGHKS and YYEKEE (reference sequence). The CDR3 sequence is CASSLGLEGVRTQYF. In nucleotides, the CDR3 is TGTGCCAGCAGCTTGGGACTAGAGGGGGTTAGGACGCAGTATTTT.

The V call is TRBV5-1, the J call TRBJ2-1; D unresolved. This CDR3 comprises 12 residues. Between the trimmed V and J ends, which lost 2 bases and 7 bases, there was a span of 7 bases. Germline V gene sequence: CDR1 SGHRS, CDR2 YFSETQ. CDR3 coding DNA: TGCGCCAGCAGCTTATTCGGGAATGAGCAGTTCTTC. As protein: CASSLFGNEQFF.

The chain has TRBV5-1 and TRBJ2-3; 11 bases fit TRBD2. The ends lost 3 bases at V and 5 bases at J; junction bases unmatched: 5. The CDR3 spans 15 residues. CDR1 is SGHRS and CDR2 is YFSETQ in the germline V gene. CDR3 loop: CASSYSGRAQDTQYF. CDR3 sequence (DNA): TGCGCCAGCAGCTATAGCGGGAGGGCCCAAGATACGCAGTATTTT.

The chain is built from TRBV28 and TRBJ2-6; D call uncertain. The CDR3 is 15 residues long. Trimming shortened V by 2 bases and J by 0 bases, and 5 bases separated the two germline ends. The germline V gene encodes CDR1 MDHEN and CDR2 SYDVKM. This chain's CDR3 is CASSLPSSGANVLTF. As DNA, the CDR3 is TGTGCCAGCAGTTTACCCAGCTCTGGGGCCAACGTCCTGACTTTC. Variable domain in full (rest from reference TRBV28 and TRBJ2-6): DVKVTQSSRYLVKRTGEKVFLECVQDMDHENMFWYRQDPGLGLRLIYFSYDVKMKEKGDIPEGYSVSREKKERFSLILESASTNQTSMYLCASSLPSSGANVLTFGAGSRLTVL.

This clone has only one observation. This chain's CDR3 is CASSSGHPRGYTF. CDR3 bases: TGTGCCAGCAGCTCGGGACACCCTCGAGGCTACACCTTC. The genes are TRBV28 and TRBJ1-2; TRBD1 is a possible D gene (6 bases). Per germline, CDR1 MDHEN and CDR2 SYDVKM. CDR3 length equals 13 residues. V gave up 6 bases and J gave up 8 bases, with 16 bases separating them.

The J gene is TRBJ1-2, the V gene TRBV5-1; the D is unclear. The CDR3 has 13 amino acids. Trimming left V 4 bases short and J 8 bases short, with 15 bases between. The germline CDR1 and CDR2 sequences are SGHRS and YFSETQ. This CDR3 reads CASSLSGEGGYTF. The DNA for the CDR3 is TGCGCCAGCAGCCTTAGTGGGGAGGGCGGCTACACCTTC.